Following are 29 T cell receptor beta chains from one sample sequenced in a study of T cell responses to AZD1222 COVID-19 vaccine. Profiling relied on immunoSEQ multiplex PCR, and the TCRdb table lists in-frame clones only, not all of them. The sample includes approximately 100,000 clones, around 87% seen only once; the top ten take around 3.2%. Specimen: peripheral blood, collected on day 0 of AZD1222 vaccination. These receptors were obtained from an adult in good health.

V is TRBV7-9 and J is TRBJ1-6; D might be TRBD1 (6 bases). The V gene lost 11 bases and the J gene lost 0 bases, with 14 bases spanning the gap. The CDR3 consists of 15 residues. CDR1 is SEHNR and CDR2 is FQNEAQ in the germline V gene (reference sequence). For the CDR3, the DNA is TGTGCCGTCATAGGGGACATCTCCTATAATTCACCCCTCCACTTT. Translated: CAVIGDISYNSPLHF.

This clone was seen only once. This chain links TRBV5-6 with TRBJ1-1; no reliable D call. This CDR3 contains 13 residues. The V and J ends lost 1 base and 7 bases respectively, with 11 bases between them. CDR1 and CDR2 (germline): SGHDT, YYEEEE. Written as DNA, the CDR3 is TGTGCCAGCAGCTTGTGGGTTAAGGTTGAAGCTTTCTTT. The encoded protein is CASSLWVKVEAFF.

This chain joins TRBV7-8 and TRBJ2-1, with no clear D. V was trimmed by 5 bases and J by 9 bases, leaving 11 bases between them. Germline V gives CDR1 SGHVS, CDR2 FQNEAQ. This CDR3 is 12 amino acids long. In nucleotides, the CDR3 is TGTGCCAGCAGCCTCTTACGGTCTGAGCAGTTCTTC. This translates into CASSLLRSEQFF.

This chain joins TRBV7-2 and TRBJ2-2, with D tentatively TRBD2 (7 bases). Looked up from germline, CDR1 is SGHTA and CDR2 is FQGNSA. This CDR3 has 14 amino acids. The V end was cut by 1 base, the J end by 6 bases, with 9 bases between. The CDR3 coding sequence is TGTGCCAGCAGCTTAGGAGGGGGGGCCGGGGAGCTGTTTTTT. Its translation is CASSLGGGAGELFF.

The rearrangement uses TRBV5-6 and TRBJ2-3; 13 nucleotides align to TRBD2. The ends lost 4 bases at V and 5 bases at J; junction bases unmatched: 4. The CDR3 runs 15 residues. Germline loops: CDR1 SGHDT, CDR2 YYEEEE. CDR3 loop: CASSHGLAGVDTQYF. The CDR3 DNA reads TGTGCCAGCAGCCATGGACTAGCGGGGGTAGATACGCAGTATTTT.

J is TRBJ2-7 and V is TRBV29-1; 11 positions agree with TRBD2. The CDR3 sequence is 14 residues long. CDR1 and CDR2 (germline): SQVTM, ANQGSEA. V shed 6 bases, J shed 4 bases, and the junction held 8 bases outside the gene matches. CDR3 sequence: CSVSGTSGSYEQYF. CDR3 in DNA: TGCAGCGTCTCCGGGACTAGCGGATCATACGAGCAGTACTTC.

This clone has only a few counts. This chain connects TRBV19 to TRBJ1-1; the D gene is possibly TRBD1 (6 bases). The V and J ends lost 3 bases and 5 bases respectively, with 16 bases between them. Per germline, CDR1 LNHDA and CDR2 SQIVND (reference sequence). CDR3 size: 15 residues. CDR3 bases: TGTGCCAGTAGTATGGGATTACGGGGGCGGACTGAAGCTTTCTTT. This gives the protein CASSMGLRGRTEAFF. Supplemented by reference TRBV19 and TRBJ1-1, the full variable domain reads DGGITQSPKYLFRKEGQNVTLSCEQNLNHDAMYWYRQDPGQGLRLIYYSQIVNDFQKGDIAEGYSVSREKKESFPLTVTSAQKNPTAFYLCASSMGLRGRTEAFFGQGTRLTVV.

This clone has only one observation. This chain connects TRBV6-5 to TRBJ1-6; D unresolved. Germline CDR1 and CDR2: MNHEY and SVGAGI. The CDR3 runs to 15 residues. Trimming removed 4 bases from V and 11 bases from J, with 18 bases in between. The CDR3 DNA follows: TGTGCCAGCAGTTCTGCTTGGGAGGGCAGTACACCCCTCCACTTT. The encoded protein is CASSSAWEGSTPLHF.

The CDR3 sequence: CASSGIGHSNQPQHF. The CDR3 DNA follows: TGTGCCAGTAGTGGGATAGGCCATAGCAATCAGCCCCAGCATTTT. The chain employs TRBV19 and TRBJ1-5; D is unresolved. Germline V gene sequence: CDR1 LNHDA, CDR2 SQIVND (reference sequence). The CDR3 extends over 15 amino acids. The V gene lost 5 bases and the J gene lost 0 bases, with 11 bases spanning the gap.

This chain connects TRBV7-9 to TRBJ1-1; TRBD1 agrees at 9 bases. Unmatched junction bases numbered 9, after V lost 5 bases and J lost 8 bases. This CDR3 is built from 14 residues. The germline gives CDR1 SEHNR, CDR2 FQNEAQ (reference sequence). CDR3 DNA sequence: TGTGCCAGCAGCCCGTGGACAGGGGATGGAGAAGCTTTCTTT. Translating gives CASSPWTGDGEAFF.

V gene TRBV7-2 combines with J gene TRBJ2-3; D is unclear. CDR1 is SGHTA, CDR2 FQGNSA, per germline. The length of the CDR3 is 14 residues. The V end lost 1 base, the J end lost 5 bases, and 10 bases lay between the germline ends. The CDR3 region has the DNA TGTGCCAGCAGCTTAGACTTAGATTTAGATACGCAGTATTTT. It translates to CASSLDLDLDTQYF.

Here the CDR3 DNA reads TGCGCCAGCAGCCAAATTGGCACAGGGAAGGAGCAGTACTTC. Its protein product is CASSQIGTGKEQYF. This chain links TRBV4-1 with TRBJ2-7; D is possibly TRBD1 (6 bases). CDR1 and CDR2 (germline): MGHRA, YSYEKL. The germline V and J ends were trimmed by 2 bases and 7 bases, with 15 bases remaining between them. The CDR3 is made up of 14 amino acids.

This clone appeared a single time. The V call is TRBV6-2 or TRBV6-3, the J call TRBJ1-1; 7 bases align to TRBD1. V lost 2 bases and J lost 3; bases outside the gene matches: 9. The CDR3 sequence is 16 residues long. In germline, CDR1 is MNHEY, CDR2 SVGEGT. CDR3 sequence (DNA): TGTGCCAGCAGTTACCGGGACAGACCTAGCGACACTGAAGCTTTCTTT. It specifies CASSYRDRPSDTEAFF.

The chain links TRBV28 to TRBJ1-2; D remains ambiguous. CDR1 and CDR2 from the germline V gene are MDHEN and SYDVKM. Trimming cost V 6 bases and J 4 bases, with 18 bases left between them. The length of the CDR3 is 15 residues. CDR3 residues: CASRYLHGNLYGYTF. CDR3 nucleotides: TGTGCCAGCAGATATCTTCACGGTAACCTCTATGGCTACACCTTC.

V and J are TRBV5-4 and TRBJ2-1; D unclear. This CDR3 contains 16 residues. The germline V gene encodes CDR1 SGHNT and CDR2 YYREEE (reference sequence). Deletions cut 1 base from V and 7 bases from J, with 18 bases between. CDR3 in amino acids: CASSLSNRGVQNEQFF. The CDR3 bases are TGTGCCAGCAGCTTGTCAAATCGTGGGGTTCAGAATGAGCAGTTCTTC.

This clone was detected only once. This chain uses TRBV4-2 with TRBJ1-2; 7 nucleotides agree with TRBD1. Germline V gene data show CDR1 as LGHNA and CDR2 as YNFKEQ. V was pared by 5 bases and J by 8 bases, with 5 bases of the junction left unmatched. The CDR3 consists of 12 residues. The CDR3 is CASSETGSGYTF. Written as DNA, the CDR3 is TGTGCCAGCAGCGAGACAGGGTCCGGCTACACCTTC.

J is TRBJ1-1 and V is TRBV19; D call uncertain. This CDR3 has 14 amino acids. V shed 5 bases and J shed 0 bases, with 10 bases lying between them. In germline, CDR1 is LNHDA, CDR2 SQIVND (reference sequence). CDR3 nucleotides: TGTGCCAGTAGTGACGGGCAGTTGAACACTGAAGCTTTCTTT. As protein: CASSDGQLNTEAFF.

V and J are TRBV18 and TRBJ1-6; no clear D gene. CDR3 size: 16 residues. V was pared by 1 base and J by 6 bases, with 13 bases between. The germline V gene has CDR1 KGHSH and CDR2 LQKENI. The CDR3 protein is CASSPLPPKLNSPLHF. CDR3 nucleotide sequence: TGTGCCAGCTCACCACTCCCCCCGAAACTTAATTCACCCCTCCACTTT.

The chain recombines TRBV19 with TRBJ1-2; possibly TRBD1 for D (6 bases). The CDR3 contains 15 residues. Germline-derived CDR1 and CDR2 are LNHDA and SQIVND (reference sequence). V was cut by 4 bases and J by 4 bases, with 16 bases left in between. CDR3 amino acids: CASSTNLRQVYGYTF. CDR3 bases: TGTGCCAGTAGTACCAATCTAAGACAGGTCTATGGCTACACCTTC.

The rearrangement links TRBV15 to TRBJ1-1; no definite D call. CDR3 length: 14 residues. Germline lookup yields CDR1 LNHNV and CDR2 YYDKDF (reference sequence). V dropped 0 bases and J dropped 4 bases, with 9 bases sitting between them. The CDR3 nucleotides read TGTGCCACCAGCAGAGATCGCACGAGCACTGAAGCTTTCTTT. Its protein product is CATSRDRTSTEAFF.

This chain connects TRBV6-5 to TRBJ1-2, with D hard to call. This CDR3 contains 15 residues. Germline CDR1 reads MNHEY; CDR2 reads SVGAGI. V shed 7 bases and J shed 2 bases, with 17 bases lying between them. CDR3 nucleotide sequence: TGTGCCAGCACCCCACACTCCGCCCTGAACTATGGCTACACCTTC. The encoded protein is CASTPHSALNYGYTF.

The chain uses TRBV18 and TRBJ1-3; TRBD1 aligns across 7 bases. The CDR3 covers 15 residues. In germline, CDR1 is KGHSH, CDR2 LQKENI. J was trimmed by 4 bases and V by 1 base; bases with no gene match: 4. The CDR3 nucleotides read TGTGCCAGCTCACCACAGGGGGCGTTCGGAAACACCATATATTTT. It specifies CASSPQGAFGNTIYF.

This chain uses TRBV3-1 (or the pseudogene TRBV3-2) with TRBJ2-5; weak D call: TRBD1 (5 bases). V shed 0 bases and J shed 4 bases, with 9 bases lying between them. CDR3 size: 14 residues. The germline gives CDR1 LGHDT, CDR2 YNNKEL (reference sequence). The CDR3 DNA reads TGTGCCAGCAGCCAAGACAGGGCATCAGAGACCCAGTACTTC. As protein: CASSQDRASETQYF.

The V call is TRBV5-3, the J call TRBJ1-2; unclear D gene. TRBV5-3 is an ORF for which the function is uncertain. The CDR3 loop spans 12 amino acids. V was cut by 4 bases and J by 7 bases, with 11 bases left in between. The DNA of the CDR3 is TGTGCCAGAAGCCCAGAGTTTGGTGGCTACACCTTC. It is translated as CARSPEFGGYTF.

The V and J genes are TRBV12-5 and TRBJ1-2, with a possible D match to TRBD1 (6 bases). Trimming shortened V by 0 bases and J by 7 bases, and 12 bases separated the two germline ends. CDR1 and CDR2 from the germline V gene are LGHNT and FRNRAP. The CDR3 is made up of 14 amino acids. The CDR3 here is CASGLVPGEGGYTF. The CDR3 DNA follows: TGTGCTAGTGGTTTGGTACCAGGGGAGGGTGGCTACACCTTC.

The chain joins TRBV6-5 to TRBJ1-6; perhaps TRBD1 as D (6 bases). Germline CDR1 MNHEY, CDR2 SVGAGI. Trimming pared 6 bases from V and 2 bases from J, leaving 11 bases between. CDR3 length: 15 amino acids. The CDR3 is CASRTGSTYNSPLHF. CDR3 bases: TGTGCCAGCAGAACAGGGTCCACCTATAATTCACCCCTCCACTTT.

CDR3 in DNA: TGTGCCAGCAGCTCCGACAGGGGGATAAGGTCTAACAATGAGCAGTTCTTC. Translating it yields CASSSDRGIRSNNEQFF. The chain has TRBV7-2 and TRBJ2-1; 9 bases are a match to TRBD1. Trimming at V came to 4 bases and at J to 5 bases, leaving 12 bases not matched to a gene. Germline CDR1 and CDR2: SGHTA and FQGNSA. The CDR3 has 17 amino acids.

This chain connects TRBV7-2 to TRBJ2-5, with 7 bases lining up with TRBD2. The CDR3 has 14 residues. The junction had 4 bases not matched to a gene; V was cut back by 4 bases and J by 2 bases. Germline V lookup: CDR1 SGHTA, CDR2 FQGNSA. The CDR3 region has the DNA TGTGCCAGCAGCTATTTCGGGAGGCAAGAGACCCAGTACTTC. Its protein product is CASSYFGRQETQYF.

This chain connects TRBV6-5 to TRBJ2-7, with 8 nucleotides matching TRBD1. This CDR3 is built from 11 residues. V lost 5 bases to trimming and J lost 12 bases; unmatched junction nucleotides: 6. The germline CDR1 and CDR2 sequences are MNHEY and SVGAGI. CDR3 amino acids: CASSTPDRAYF. CDR3 in DNA: TGTGCCAGCAGTACCCCGGACAGGGCGTACTTC.